A selection of T cell receptor beta chains follows, all from one sample in a study of T cells in Graves' hyperthyroidism and ophthalmopathy. TCRdb reanalysed the multiplex PCR reads using MiXCR and keeps one entry per CDR3 protein. Of about 350,000 distinct CDR3 sequences listed, about 18% are singletons. Sample: blood. These receptors came from a woman aged 25 to 39 with Graves' hyperthyroidism that later progressed to Graves' ophthalmopathy. The CDR3 runs from the conserved cysteine through the conserved F or W. The order of the fields is CDR3 DNA, CDR3 protein, clone size, D gene, J gene, V gene. D genes are given only for firm matches. Clone size is not always given. Where it is, it says once, few, many or a class for expanded clones.

TGCAGTGCTGGAGATACAGGGGAGGGGACCCAGTACTTC | CSAGDTGEGTQYF | many | NA | TRBJ2-5 | TRBV20-1
TGTGCCACCGCCTCCACAGGGGAAGAGTACGGCTACACCTTC | CATASTGEEYGYTF | many | TRBD1 | TRBJ1-2 | TRBV10-3
TGTGCCAGCAGCTTTCGGGGGACTCCGCACTATGGCTACACCTTC | CASSFRGTPHYGYTF | many | NA | TRBJ1-2 | TRBV5-6
TGTGCCAGCACCGTTGGGGGGCTGAACTATGGCTACACCTTC | CASTVGGLNYGYTF | many | NA | TRBJ1-2 | TRBV28
TGTGCCACCCAAGCCTGGGGAACTGAAGCTTTCTTT | CATQAWGTEAFF | many | NA | TRBJ1-1 | TRBV28
TGTGCCAGCAGCGTAGGCCGGTTATCCGGTGAGCAGTTCTTC | CASSVGRLSGEQFF | many | NA | TRBJ2-1 | TRBV7-9
TGTGCCACCAGCAGAGGGATATTACGGGTGGGGAGAAATGAGCAGTTCTTC | CATSRGILRVGRNEQFF | many | NA | TRBJ2-1 | TRBV15
TGTGCCAGCAGTATAGTAGACAGAGAGACCCAGTACTTC | CASSIVDRETQYF | many | NA | TRBJ2-5 | TRBV6-1
TGTGCCAGCTCACCGGCCGGGACAGGGAACAATCAGCCCCAGCATTTT | CASSPAGTGNNQPQHF | NA | TRBD1 | TRBJ1-5 | TRBV18
TGTGCCAGCAGTTCGAACCCGAGGACGGCGCAATCAACTAATGAAAAACTGTTTTTT | CASSSNPRTAQSTNEKLFF | many | NA | TRBJ1-4 | TRBV6-2/TRBV6-3
TGTGCCAGCAAGGAGGCGAACACCGGGGAGCTGTTTTTT | CASKEANTGELFF | NA | NA | TRBJ2-2 | TRBV9
TGTGCCAGCAGCCCTAATAAAGGACAGCAGGAGAGCTATGGCTACACCTTC | CASSPNKGQQESYGYTF | many | NA | TRBJ1-2 | TRBV28
TGTGCCAGCAGCCCCGGGACAGGGTATGGTCAGCCCCAGCATTTT | CASSPGTGYGQPQHF | NA | TRBD1 | TRBJ1-5 | TRBV7-9
TGTGCCAATACGGACACTGAGGGAGGGGACGAGCAGTACTTC | CANTDTEGGDEQYF | NA | TRBD2 | TRBJ2-7 | TRBV2
TGCGCCAGCAGCTCCAGGGTACTTCCGTCCGTAGGGCAGTACTTC | CASSSRVLPSVGQYF | NA | NA | TRBJ2-7 | TRBV4-1
TGCAGCGTTGTGGAGGCATTCTCCTACGAGCAGTACTTC | CSVVEAFSYEQYF | many | NA | TRBJ2-7 | TRBV29-1
TGCGCCAGCAGAAACAGGGATGGCTACACCTTC | CASRNRDGYTF | NA | NA | TRBJ1-2 | TRBV10-2
TGTGCCAGCGGGGGACTAGCGGGGGGGTTTAATAATGAGCAGTTCTTC | CASGGLAGGFNNEQFF | NA | TRBD2 | TRBJ2-1 | TRBV11-2
TGTGCCAGCAGCCCTATTAAGATAAGAACAGGGGAGGACACCGGGGAGCTGTTTTTT | CASSPIKIRTGEDTGELFF | few | NA | TRBJ2-2 | TRBV28
TGTGCCAGCAGCCATAGGGGGAACCAAGAGACCCAGTACTTC | CASSHRGNQETQYF | many | NA | TRBJ2-5 | TRBV3-1
TGTGCCAGCAGCTTAGAAGGGGGAGAGACCCAGTACTTC | CASSLEGGETQYF | many | NA | TRBJ2-5 | TRBV5-6
TGTGCCAGTAGTACCCCCGGGACAGTCAATGAGCAGTTCTTC | CASSTPGTVNEQFF | few | TRBD1 | TRBJ2-1 | TRBV19
TGTGCCAGCAGAATGGACAGGGGCTCCTACGAGCAGTACTTC | CASRMDRGSYEQYF | many | TRBD1 | TRBJ2-7 | TRBV11-1
TGTGCCAGCAGGGGGGGGGGCGGCGAGCAGTACTTC | CASRGGGGEQYF | NA | NA | TRBJ2-7 | TRBV2
TGTGCCAGCAGTGAGAACAGGGGGGGAAACACCATATATTTT | CASSENRGGNTIYF | many | TRBD1 | TRBJ1-3 | TRBV12-3/TRBV12-4
TGTGCCAGCTCCCCGGATCTGAACACTGAAGCTTTCTTT | CASSPDLNTEAFF | many | NA | TRBJ1-1 | TRBV18
TGTGCCAGCAGCTTAGACAGGGACGGAGAGACCCAGTACTTC | CASSLDRDGETQYF | few | NA | TRBJ2-5 | TRBV7-8
TGCAGTGCTAGAGATCAATTAGGGCTAGCGGCGCAGTACTTC | CSARDQLGLAAQYF | many | TRBD2 | TRBJ2-7 | TRBV20-1
TGTGCCAGCAGCTTAGCCAGGGTACTCTCTGGAAACACCATATATTTT | CASSLARVLSGNTIYF | many | NA | TRBJ1-3 | TRBV7-8